This T cell receptor beta chain was identified in a study of CD8 T cells in ankylosing spondylitis. Whole-study findings and limits: Reported data indicate significant enrichment of disease-linked clones within matched ankylosing spondylitis synovial fluid. Earlier studies detected some motif variants in reactive arthritis synovial fluid and blood. Characteristic, it appeared, of ankylosing spondylitis blood was a TCR beta motif of about eight highly homologous variants.

A quantitative 5'-RACE method, one with molecular barcodes, was used to make TCR beta libraries. TCRdb re-called the 5' RACE reads through MiXCR, storing one row per CDR3 protein. The sample has around 210,000 distinct CDR3 sequences, around 8% seen once. This clonotype was seen at least ten times. Its antigen is not identified. Unmatched junction bases numbered 15, after V lost 10 bases and J lost 15 bases. Germline V CDR1 and CDR2: MNHNS, SASEGT. The CDR3 consists of 13 residues. Sequencing was carried out using blood, either unsorted or a sorted T cell fraction (not recorded which). The receptor comes from a female donor with ankylosing spondylitis or in good health (not recorded which). The V gene is TRBV6-1, the J gene TRBJ2-1, with TRBD2 matching 10 bases. CDR3 sequence reads: CATKREGEYEVFF. CDR3 DNA: TGTGCCACCAAGCGGGAGGGAGAGTATGAGGTGTTCTTC.